The clone carrying this TCR beta chain was observed a handful of times. TCRdb reanalysed the RT-PCR reads using MiXCR and keeps one entry per CDR3 protein. The table records around 580,000 distinct CDR3 sequences, around 15% of them present only once. Germline V gene data show CDR1 as WSHSY and CDR2 as SAAADI. V was clipped by 5 bases and J by 3 bases; unmatched bases: 7. The CDR3 extends over 15 amino acids. The entry originates in a study of response to subunit inactivated influenza vaccine. This clonotype originated in a man in his fifties or sixties who received an inactivated influenza vaccine. This chain links TRBV10-2 with TRBJ2-1; 7 positions match TRBD1. The specimen comprised PBMCs from blood, sampled approximately 13 days after vaccination. This CDR3 reads CASSPGTAFYNEQFF. The CDR3 DNA reads as TGCGCCAGCAGTCCCGGGACAGCATTCTACAATGAGCAGTTCTTC.